Below, 19 T cell receptor beta chains from the same sample are listed, as sequenced in a study of neurological immune-mediated disorders. From the 5' RACE reads, TCRdb called clonotypes with MiXCR, one entry per CDR3 protein. Of about 35,000 distinct CDR3 sequences listed, 3.8% were seen once; the top ten hold 2% to 2.5%. Material: PBMCs. These receptors were taken from a young man with multiple sclerosis.

Here the CDR3 DNA reads TGTGCCAGCAGCGGGGGCCCCCAGGGTTCACCCCTCCACTTT. It specifies CASSGGPQGSPLHF. This sequence joins TRBV12-3 or TRBV12-4 and TRBJ1-6; D is perhaps TRBD1 (6 bases). CDR3 length: 14 amino acids. Trimming removed 6 bases from V and 9 bases from J, with 15 bases in between.

This clonotype was picked up many times. The chain joins TRBV7-8 to TRBJ1-1, with TRBD1 as a possible D gene (5 bases). Germline loops: CDR1 SGHVS, CDR2 FQNEAQ. The CDR3 has 17 residues. The V and J ends lost 1 base and 2 bases respectively, with 17 bases between them. For the CDR3, the DNA is TGTGCCAGCAGCTTAGGGGGGTCTTCGACAGCCAACACTGAAGCTTTCTTT. Translation: CASSLGGSSTANTEAFF.

CDR3 residues: CSARARGRGSSPLHF. In nucleotides, the CDR3 is TGCAGTGCTAGAGCAAGAGGAAGGGGGTCCTCACCCCTCCACTTT. The chain joins TRBV20-1 to TRBJ1-6; D is possibly TRBD1 (6 bases). Germline loops: CDR1 DFQATT, CDR2 SNEGSKA (reference sequence). The CDR3 is 15 residues long. Trimming left V 1 base short and J 10 bases short, with 17 bases between.

In its sample, this clonotype was seen many times. V usage is TRBV27 and J usage is TRBJ1-1; D is uncertain. V was shortened by 2 bases and J by 3 bases, with 10 bases between the two germline ends. Germline CDR1 reads MNHEY; CDR2 reads SMNVEV (reference sequence). This CDR3 contains 14 residues. The CDR3 DNA sequence: TGTGCCAGCAGTTTAGGAGTCGGGCACACTGAAGCTTTCTTT. This encodes CASSLGVGHTEAFF.

This clonotype was observed a handful of times. The rearrangement uses TRBV10-3 and TRBJ1-2, with D unclear. This CDR3 spans 14 amino acids. CDR1 is ENHRY and CDR2 is SYGVKD in the germline V gene. V lost 3 bases and J lost 2, with 10 bases in between. The CDR3, as DNA: TGTGCCATCAGTGATCAGGTTGCGAACTATGGCTACACCTTC. Translated: CAISDQVANYGYTF.

This clonotype was detected many times. This chain connects TRBV6-5 to TRBJ2-7; 7 nucleotides align to TRBD1. Looked up from germline, CDR1 is MNHEY and CDR2 is SVGAGI. Germline trimming cut 6 bases from V and 2 bases from J; bases unmatched to any gene: 16. The length of the CDR3 is 17 residues. The DNA for the CDR3 is TGTGCCAGCAGCAAAAACCTCGGGGCAGGGGGAGCCTACGAGCAGTACTTC. Translated: CASSKNLGAGGAYEQYF.

This chain joins TRBV7-2 and TRBJ1-1, with 9 bases that match TRBD1. The trim removed 6 bases at V and 4 bases at J, leaving 6 bases unmatched. CDR1 and CDR2 from the germline V gene are SGHTA and FQGNSA. This CDR3 spans 14 amino acids. This CDR3 is CASRTGGWGTEAFF. The CDR3 DNA sequence: TGTGCCAGCAGGACAGGGGGTTGGGGCACTGAAGCTTTCTTT.

This clonotype has a count of ten or more. The rearrangement links TRBV27 to TRBJ1-5, with D hard to call. The germline CDR1 and CDR2 sequences are MNHEY and SMNVEV (reference sequence). The CDR3 contains 12 residues. Deletions cut 6 bases from V and 11 bases from J, with 14 bases between. The CDR3, as DNA: TGTGCCAGCAGACCCTCGCTCGGGGCCCAGCATTTT. It translates to CASRPSLGAQHF.

This clonotype was counted at least ten times. The chain links TRBV20-1 to TRBJ2-7; D call uncertain. The CDR3 extends over 15 amino acids. Germline V gene data show CDR1 as DFQATT and CDR2 as SNEGSKA (reference sequence). V was pared by 8 bases and J by 6 bases, with 26 bases between. CDR3 region: CSRSGLMGSVSEQYF. In DNA, the CDR3 is TGCAGTCGATCGGGCCTTATGGGGTCGGTCTCCGAGCAGTACTTC.

This clonotype was seen only a few times. Since a much larger clone is just one base distant, this may be a read error. This CDR3 fails to terminate in the conserved phenylalanine or tryptophan, so it likely reflects a read error. The rearrangement links TRBV5-1 to TRBJ2-5; D remains ambiguous. V was shortened by 0 bases and J by 1 base, with 1 base between the two germline ends. CDR1 is SGHRS and CDR2 is YFSETQ in the germline V gene. CDR3 length: 12 amino acids. The CDR3 nucleotides read TGCGCCAGCAGCTTGGGCCAAGAGACCCAGTACTGC. Residues: CASSLGQETQYC.

Ten or more counts support this clonotype. The rearrangement joins TRBV6-5 to TRBJ2-7, with no clear D. The CDR3 has 12 amino acids. The V end was cut by 6 bases, the J end by 7 bases, with 13 bases between. Germline V CDR1 and CDR2: MNHEY, SVGAGI. CDR3 DNA: TGTGCCAGCAGCAATCCCACTTCTGAGCAGTACTTC. This translates into CASSNPTSEQYF.

This clonotype was seen more than once but under ten times. V and J are TRBV28 and TRBJ2-5, with unresolved D. V lost 2 bases and J lost 1, with 8 bases in between. The CDR3 totals 14 residues. CDR1 MDHEN and CDR2 SYDVKM come from the germline V gene. The CDR3 DNA is TGTGCCAGCAGTTTAGTAGGGATCCAAGAGACCCAGTACTTC. Residues: CASSLVGIQETQYF.

Many counts were recorded for this clonotype. The junction departs from germline at one end; a sequencing error may be responsible. The chain carries TRBV14 and TRBJ2-7; a possible D gene is TRBD1 (6 bases). This CDR3 is built from 15 residues. CDR1 SGHDN and CDR2 FVKESK come from the germline V gene. CDR3: CASSEENRQAYEQYF. Written as DNA, the CDR3 is TGTGCCAGCAGCGAAGAAAACCGACAGGCCTACGAGCAGTACTTC.

This clonotype was seen many times. V and J are TRBV6-1 and TRBJ1-4; 10 positions match TRBD1. Germline V CDR1 and CDR2: MNHNS, SASEGT. V shed 6 bases and J 5 bases; nucleotides not matched to a gene: 6. There are 15 residues in the CDR3. The chain's CDR3 is CASRTPGQGNEKLFF. The CDR3 DNA is TGTGCCAGCAGGACCCCGGGACAGGGGAATGAAAAACTGTTTTTT.

The V gene is TRBV18, the J gene TRBJ1-1, with a weak D call TRBD1 (6 bases). The germline V gene encodes CDR1 KGHSH and CDR2 LQKENI. With 4 bases removed from V and 5 bases from J, the gap between germline ends came to 14 bases. CDR3 size: 14 residues. The CDR3 region has the DNA TGTGCCAGCTCACACTCAAAGGGGGAGACTGAAGCTTTCTTT. Translating gives CASSHSKGETEAFF.

This clonotype was picked up many times. One junction end does not reproduce the germline sequence, and a read error may be involved. V and J are TRBV27 and TRBJ1-2; 7 bases are a match to TRBD1. The CDR3 runs to 11 residues. The germline V gene encodes CDR1 MNHEY and CDR2 SMNVEV (reference sequence). CDR3 region: CASSSQGGRPF. CDR3 sequence (DNA): TGTGCCAGCAGCTCCCAGGGGGGCAGGCCCTTC.

This clonotype was observed a few times. Possible read error: a much larger clone is one base away. The V call is TRBV29-1, the J call TRBJ2-3; no clear D gene. The germline gives CDR1 SQVTM, CDR2 ANQGSEA. The CDR3 has 13 amino acids. Trimming removed 6 bases at V and 3 bases at J, with 13 bases between. The CDR3 protein is CSVAVGKTDTQYF. The CDR3 DNA reads as TGCAGCGTGGCGGTAGGGAAAACAGATACGCAGTATTTT.

The gene calls are TRBV2 and TRBJ2-1; D not certain. CDR1 and CDR2 (germline): SNHLY, FYNNEI. The V end lost 6 bases, the J end lost 3 bases, and 15 bases lay between the germline ends. The CDR3 runs 15 residues. CDR3 bases: TGTGCCAGCAGAGTGGATGGTAGCTACTACAATGAGCAGTTCTTC. Its protein product is CASRVDGSYYNEQFF.

This clonotype was seen repeatedly, ten times or more. The chain couples TRBV7-2 to TRBJ2-3; 9 bases line up with TRBD2. This CDR3 has 15 amino acids. The junction had 13 bases not matched to a gene; V was cut back by 10 bases and J by 5 bases. Germline assignment: CDR1 SGHTA and CDR2 FQGNSA. This CDR3 is CATRLGSGGKDTQYF. In DNA form, the CDR3 reads TGTGCCACCCGACTGGGTAGCGGGGGAAAAGATACGCAGTATTTT.